Given below is one T cell receptor (beta chain) in context. CDR3 length equals 15 residues. Trimming removed 6 bases from V and 2 bases from J, with 13 bases in between. Germline CDR1 is SGHVS and CDR2 is FNYEAQ. The CDR3 regions of TCR beta were amplified from RNA transcripts. Carried out on the TCR CDR3, a first-round RT-PCR used the HTBI primer set. TCRdb used MiXCR to reprocess the multiplex PCR reads, holding one entry per CDR3 protein. The sample records roughly 700,000 distinct CDR3 sequences, around a sixth being singletons. This sample is part of a study of T cells in Graves' hyperthyroidism and ophthalmopathy.

Sequencing was carried out using blood. The chain is built from TRBV7-6 and TRBJ2-2, with D perhaps matching TRBD1 (6 bases). The sequence was obtained from a man aged 45-65 years with Graves' hyperthyroidism. This CDR3 is CASSRTVLNTGELFF. The CDR3 DNA reads TGTGCCAGCAGTCGGACAGTTTTAAACACCGGGGAGCTGTTTTTT.